Presented here are 23 T cell receptor beta chains from one specimen sequenced in a study of regulatory T cells in long-lasting Graves disease. This sample's time point: newly diagnosed GD, antithyroid drugs for less than 3 months. The TCR library used RNA extracted from PBMCs. Through Arm-PCR of CDR3 regions and iRepertoire HTBI primers, TCR beta libraries were built. TCRdb recomputed calls from the multiplex PCR reads with MiXCR, one row per CDR3 protein. The profile shows over 400,000 distinct CDR3 sequences, 13% to 15% of them singletons. This sample was also put to use in a study of T cells in Graves' hyperthyroidism and ophthalmopathy.

The sequencing used peripheral blood mononuclear cells (PBMCs), collected at new diagnosis, from a patient treated with antithyroid drugs. The receptors were gathered from a woman aged 45-65 years with Graves disease.

This clonotype has just a few counts. CDR3 DNA sequence: TGTGCCGTATGGGGACAGGGGAGTAATGAGCAGTTCTTC. Translated, it gives CAVWGQGSNEQFF. V gene TRBV7-9 combines with J gene TRBJ2-1; 10 bases fit TRBD1. Germline V gives CDR1 SEHNR, CDR2 FQNEAQ (reference sequence). V lost 11 bases to trimming and J lost 7 bases; unmatched junction nucleotides: 8. The CDR3 contains 13 residues.

V is TRBV6-1 and J is TRBJ1-1, with 9 bases aligning to TRBD1. Losses at the gene ends were 4 bases for V and 0 bases for J; bases not matched to a gene: 0. CDR1 is MNHNS and CDR2 is SASEGT in the germline V gene. This CDR3 comprises 14 residues. The CDR3 DNA follows: TGTGCCAGCAGTGGACAGGGGGTGAACACTGAAGCTTTCTTT. It encodes CASSGQGVNTEAFF.

The chain combines TRBV5-1 with TRBJ2-1, with 10 nucleotides matching TRBD2. Germline assignment: CDR1 SGHRS and CDR2 YFSETQ. This CDR3 region has 16 residues. The J segment lost 5 bases and the V segment lost 0 bases, leaving 5 bases of the junction unmatched. The CDR3 reads CASSLVSGRGNNEQFF. The CDR3 bases are TGCGCCAGCAGCTTGGTAAGCGGGAGGGGAAACAATGAGCAGTTCTTC.

This clonotype was detected many times. The chain recombines TRBV30 with TRBJ2-7; D possibly corresponds to TRBD2 (5 bases). Germline assignment: CDR1 GTSNPN and CDR2 SVGIG (reference sequence). This CDR3 is built from 15 residues. With 2 bases removed from V and 4 bases from J, the gap between germline ends came to 18 bases. As DNA, the CDR3 is TGTGCCTGGAGTACCATAGCGTCCCTGAAGTACGAGCAGTACTTC. Translated, it gives CAWSTIASLKYEQYF.

V is TRBV5-1 and J is TRBJ2-6; D might be TRBD1 (5 bases). Trimming took off 0 bases at V and 0 bases at J, with 13 bases between the two ends. CDR1 is SGHRS, CDR2 YFSETQ, per germline. The CDR3 spans 18 residues. DNA for the CDR3: TGCGCCAGCAGCTTGGTCTGGACAACCTACTCTGGGGCCAACGTCCTGACTTTC. Residues: CASSLVWTTYSGANVLTF.

This clonotype was observed many times. The V gene is TRBV2, the J gene TRBJ1-5, with 7 nucleotides matching TRBD1. The germline V gene encodes CDR1 SNHLY and CDR2 FYNNEI. V was pared by 2 bases and J by 4 bases, with 2 bases of the junction left unmatched. The CDR3 contains 14 residues. The CDR3 protein is CASSESRGNQPQHF. Written as DNA, the CDR3 is TGTGCCAGCAGTGAAAGCAGGGGGAATCAGCCCCAGCATTTT.

This clonotype was picked up many times. J is TRBJ2-3 and V is TRBV7-6, with 10 bases fitting TRBD2. This CDR3 has 17 amino acids. Germline CDR1 is SGHVS and CDR2 is FNYEAQ. Trimming cost V 1 base and J 7 bases; bases outside gene matches: 11. The CDR3 sequence is CASSLVIAGGLPNTQYF. In nucleotides, the CDR3 is TGTGCCAGCAGCTTAGTGATAGCGGGAGGCCTCCCCAATACGCAGTATTTT. The full variable domain, in which reference TRBV7-6 and TRBJ2-3 provide the parts outside the CDR3, is GAGVSQSPRYKVTKRGQDVALRCDPISGHVSLYWYRQALGQGPEFLTYFNYEAQQDKSGLPNDRFSAERPEGSISTLTIQRTEQRDSAMYRCASSLVIAGGLPNTQYFGPGTRLTVL.

This clonotype was seen only a few times. The chain uses TRBV18 and TRBJ2-5, with 9 bases matching TRBD1. CDR3 length equals 15 residues. In germline, CDR1 is KGHSH, CDR2 LQKENI. The J segment lost 2 bases and the V segment lost 6 bases, leaving 7 bases of the junction unmatched. In DNA form, the CDR3 reads TGTGCCAGCTCGCGGCCGGGACAGGGACAAGAGACCCAGTACTTC. Translated: CASSRPGQGQETQYF.

The chain uses TRBV6-2 or TRBV6-3 and TRBJ2-7, with D unresolved. V lost 0 bases and J lost 2, with 8 bases in between. This CDR3 spans 14 amino acids. Germline CDR1 and CDR2: MNHEY and SVGEGT. The CDR3 reads CASSYSWLAYEQYF. CDR3 bases: TGTGCCAGCAGTTACTCATGGCTAGCCTACGAGCAGTACTTC.

The chain recombines TRBV6-5 with TRBJ2-3; no firm D call. This CDR3 comprises 14 residues. Germline assignment: CDR1 MNHEY and CDR2 SVGAGI. The V gene lost 2 bases and the J gene lost 4 bases, with 10 bases spanning the gap. The CDR3 protein is CASSYARSPDTQYF. The CDR3 DNA sequence: TGTGCCAGCAGTTACGCGCGAAGCCCAGATACGCAGTATTTT.

In this sample, this clonotype turned up many times. The chain recombines TRBV30 with TRBJ2-5; 13 bases match TRBD2. Unmatched junction bases numbered 2, after V lost 2 bases and J lost 2 bases. This CDR3 region has 15 residues. Germline V gene lookup returns CDR1 GTSNPN and CDR2 SVGIG (reference sequence). CDR3 nucleotides: TGTGCCTGGAGTAAGGGACTAGCGGGGCAAGAGACCCAGTACTTC. It translates to CAWSKGLAGQETQYF.

The chain recombines TRBV3-1 with TRBJ2-1, with 8 bases identical to TRBD2. Germline V lookup: CDR1 LGHDT, CDR2 YNNKEL (reference sequence). This CDR3 has 19 residues. Trimming at V came to 7 bases and at J to 2 bases, leaving 19 bases not matched to a gene. The CDR3 is CASTSTVLAGRFAYNEQFF. The CDR3 coding sequence is TGTGCCAGCACTTCCACGGTGCTAGCGGGTCGATTCGCCTACAATGAGCAGTTCTTC.

This clonotype was counted at least ten times. V and J are TRBV18 and TRBJ2-1; 9 positions agree with TRBD2. This CDR3 has 15 amino acids. The V gene's germline CDR1 is KGHSH and CDR2 LQKENI. The ends lost 1 base at V and 7 bases at J; junction bases unmatched: 5. CDR3 bases: TGTGCCAGCTCACCACGGCGGGAGGGGGCAAATGAGCAGTTCTTC. Its translation is CASSPRREGANEQFF. The full variable domain, in which reference TRBV18 and TRBJ2-1 provide the parts outside the CDR3, is NAGVMQNPRHLVRRRGQEARLRCSPMKGHSHVYWYRQLPEEGLKFMVYLQKENIIDESGMPKERFSAEFPKEGPSILRIQQVVRGDSAAYFCASSPRREGANEQFFGPGTRLTVL.

This chain joins TRBV12-5 and TRBJ2-2; TRBD2 matches at 10 bases. The germline V gene has CDR1 LGHNT and CDR2 FRNRAP. The CDR3 runs to 18 residues. The V and J ends lost 5 bases and 1 base, in that order; junction bases with no gene match: 10. The CDR3 is CASGPLGLAAVNTGELFF. The CDR3 DNA reads as TGTGCTAGTGGTCCTCTCGGACTAGCGGCCGTGAACACCGGGGAGCTGTTTTTT.

This clonotype has just a few counts. The chain couples TRBV28 to TRBJ1-1; D perhaps matches TRBD1 (6 bases). V was cut by 6 bases and J by 5 bases, with 19 bases left in between. The CDR3 covers 15 residues. Germline values: CDR1 MDHEN, CDR2 SYDVKM. DNA of the CDR3: TGTGCCAGCAGCGGGGACACCCGAAGGTGGACTGAAGCTTTCTTT. It translates to CASSGDTRRWTEAFF. Using reference TRBV28 and TRBJ1-1 for the parts outside the CDR3, the full variable domain is DVKVTQSSRYLVKRTGEKVFLECVQDMDHENMFWYRQDPGLGLRLIYFSYDVKMKEKGDIPEGYSVSREKKERFSLILESASTNQTSMYLCASSGDTRRWTEAFFGQGTRLTVV.

Turning to this clonotype: One base away lies a much larger clone, so this may be a sequencing read error. V usage is TRBV20-1 and J usage is TRBJ2-1, with 10 bases lining up with TRBD2. After removal of 6 bases from V and 6 bases from J, the junction contained 11 bases not matched to a gene. The CDR3 is 15 residues long. Germline V CDR1 and CDR2: DFQATT, SNEGSKA (reference sequence). The CDR3 here is CSAALAGALLNEQFF. CDR3 nucleotide sequence: TGCAGTGCCGCCCTAGCGGGAGCTCTTCTCAATGAGCAGTTCTTC.

This clonotype was recorded a few times. The chain joins TRBV27 to TRBJ1-2, with TRBD1 identical over 7 bases. The CDR3 has 14 amino acids. The germline gives CDR1 MNHEY, CDR2 SMNVEV (reference sequence). V gave up 5 bases and J gave up 4 bases; unmatched junction bases: 7. CDR3: CASSPYRGRYGYTF. As DNA, the CDR3 is TGTGCCAGCAGTCCATACAGGGGCCGCTATGGCTACACCTTC.

This clonotype was counted many times. This chain uses TRBV28 with TRBJ2-7, with D unclear. This CDR3 has 11 residues. V was cut by 7 bases and J by 4 bases, with 8 bases left in between. From germline, CDR1 is MDHEN and CDR2 SYDVKM. CDR3 sequence: CASTGNYEQYF. Written as DNA, the CDR3 is TGTGCCAGCACGGGCAATTACGAGCAGTACTTC.

The chain joins TRBV28 to TRBJ2-3, with a possible D match to TRBD2 (6 bases). Germline lookup yields CDR1 MDHEN and CDR2 SYDVKM. The CDR3 has 15 residues. Deletions cut 5 bases from V and 4 bases from J, with 16 bases between. The CDR3 bases are TGTGCCAGCAGTGGGGGGACTTTCCGCGCAGATACGCAGTATTTT. Translating it yields CASSGGTFRADTQYF.

This sequence joins TRBV18 and TRBJ2-6, with 7 bases fitting TRBD1. Germline V gives CDR1 KGHSH, CDR2 LQKENI. With 2 bases clipped from V and 3 bases from J, the junction kept 7 bases outside the gene matches. This CDR3 has 17 amino acids. DNA of the CDR3: TGTGCCAGCTCACCAACAGGGGCCTGGGGTGGGGCCAACGTCCTGACTTTC. Translated, it gives CASSPTGAWGGANVLTF.

Note on this clonotype: This sequence may be a read error, since a much larger clone differs from it by one base. The chain is built from TRBV29-1 and TRBJ2-1; the match to TRBD2 covers 12 bases. V shed 1 base and J 2 bases; nucleotides not matched to a gene: 6. In germline, CDR1 is SQVTM, CDR2 ANQGSEA. The CDR3 contains 17 residues. CDR3 coding DNA: TGCAGCGTTGAAGGGCTAGCGGGAGGGTACCCCTACAATGAGCAGTTCTTC. Protein product: CSVEGLAGGYPYNEQFF.

This chain links TRBV20-1 with TRBJ2-3, with 11 bases aligning to TRBD2. CDR3 length: 15 residues. Germline CDR1 and CDR2: DFQATT and SNEGSKA (reference sequence). With 6 bases clipped from V and 1 base from J, the junction kept 6 bases outside the gene matches. Here the CDR3 reads CSAPRTSGRTDTQYF. The CDR3 DNA follows: TGCAGTGCGCCCCGGACTAGCGGGCGCACAGATACGCAGTATTTT.

The chain links TRBV6-4 to TRBJ2-1, with TRBD2 matching over 9 bases. CDR1 MRHNA and CDR2 SNTAGT come from the germline V gene. With 5 bases clipped from V and 5 bases from J, the junction kept 4 bases outside the gene matches. This CDR3 is 14 amino acids long. The CDR3 here is CASSWTSENNEQFF. Here the CDR3 DNA reads TGTGCCAGCAGTTGGACTAGCGAGAACAATGAGCAGTTCTTC.